What follows are 12 T cell receptor beta chains derived from one specimen sequenced in a study of chemoradiotherapy in HPV16-positive cancers. Only in-frame clones appear in the TCRdb table, and some are missing; sequencing was by immunoSEQ multiplex PCR. The sample shows fewer than 20,000 clones, about four fifths of them seen only once. Sampling was carried out from a patient who underwent chemoradiotherapy. These receptors originate from a human donor with HPV-associated anogenital cancer.

This clone was observed a few times. V is TRBV7-9 and J is TRBJ1-2; the D gene is possibly TRBD1 (5 bases). The CDR3 contains 13 residues. The germline V and J ends were trimmed by 6 bases and 6 bases, with 14 bases remaining between them. Germline values: CDR1 SEHNR, CDR2 FQNEAQ (reference sequence). The CDR3 DNA reads TGTGCCAGCAGACGGCTAGGGGTCGATGGCTACACCTTC. Translation gives CASRRLGVDGYTF.

CDR3 amino acids: CASSPSAGNTIYF. The CDR3 coding sequence is TGTGCCAGTAGTCCCTCCGCTGGAAACACCATATATTTT. V is TRBV19 and J is TRBJ1-3, with unresolved D. Trimming shortened V by 5 bases and J by 2 bases, and 7 bases separated the two germline ends. The CDR3 consists of 13 residues. CDR1 and CDR2 from the germline V gene are LNHDA and SQIVND (reference sequence).

J is TRBJ1-1 and V is TRBV5-1; TRBD1 matches 7 bases. Unmatched junction bases numbered 10, after V lost 3 bases and J lost 2 bases. Germline V lookup: CDR1 SGHRS, CDR2 YFSETQ. The CDR3 contains 16 residues. The CDR3 nucleotides are TGCGCCAGCAGCTCGACGGGACAGCTATACAACACTGAAGCTTTCTTT. Amino acids: CASSSTGQLYNTEAFF.

The chain uses TRBV28 and TRBJ2-3, with TRBD2 matching 7 bases. This CDR3 contains 16 residues. J lost 0 bases, V lost 4 bases, and 7 bases had no gene match. CDR1 is MDHEN, CDR2 SYDVKM, per germline. CDR3 loop: CASSSRLALSTDTQYF. The DNA for the CDR3 is TGTGCCAGCAGTTCACGACTAGCACTAAGCACAGATACGCAGTATTTT.

This clone has just a few counts. V gene TRBV21-1 combines with J gene TRBJ1-5. TRBV21-1 is annotated as a pseudogene. The CDR3 sequence is 14 residues long. CDR3 amino acids: CASSKRAREQPQHF. The CDR3 DNA sequence: TGTGCCAGCAGCAAAAGGGCACGGGAACAGCCCCAGCATTTT.

This clone was found a few times. The genes are TRBV7-9 and TRBJ2-7, with 7 bases matching TRBD2. After removal of 9 bases from V and 6 bases from J, the junction contained 11 bases not matched to a gene. Germline V CDR1 and CDR2: SEHNR, FQNEAQ (reference sequence). CDR3 length: 13 residues. CDR3 nucleotides: TGTGCCAGTGGGGGGGAGAAGAGAGGCGAGCAGTACTTC. It translates to CASGGEKRGEQYF.

CDR3 DNA sequence: TGTGCCAGCAGCCAAGGGGACAGGAACTATGGCTACACCTTC. Protein product: CASSQGDRNYGYTF. This chain connects TRBV4-2 to TRBJ1-2; 8 bases fit TRBD1. The V gene's germline CDR1 is LGHNA and CDR2 YNFKEQ. J was trimmed by 2 bases and V by 1 base; bases with no gene match: 0. The length of the CDR3 is 14 residues.

This chain joins TRBV4-1 and TRBJ1-5; D is possibly TRBD1 (5 bases). The germline V gene has CDR1 MGHRA and CDR2 YSYEKL. Trimming cost V 1 base and J 1 base, with 14 bases left between them. The CDR3 sequence is 17 residues long. Written as DNA, the CDR3 is TGCGCCAGCAGCCAAGGCGATGGGGGTTTGAGCAATCAGCCCCAGCATTTT. It translates to CASSQGDGGLSNQPQHF.

This clone was seen once. This chain connects TRBV13 to TRBJ2-1; D may be TRBD2 (7 bases). Germline V CDR1 and CDR2: PRHDT, FYEKMQ (reference sequence). Deletions cut 1 base from V and 8 bases from J, with 15 bases between. The CDR3 runs 15 residues. The CDR3 protein is CASSLAAGAWHEQFF. The CDR3 DNA is TGTGCCAGCAGCTTAGCGGCGGGGGCCTGGCATGAGCAGTTCTTC. The entire variable domain, with the rest obtained from reference TRBV13 and TRBJ2-1, is as follows: AAGVIQSPRHLIKEKRETATLKCYPIPRHDTVYWYQQGPGQDPQFLISFYEKMQSDKGSIPDRFSAQQFSDYHSELNMSSLELGDSALYFCASSLAAGAWHEQFFGPGTRLTVL.

J is TRBJ1-6 and V is TRBV5-4; no firm D call. V lost 1 base, J lost 8 bases, and 13 bases lay in between. The germline gives CDR1 SGHNT, CDR2 YYREEE (reference sequence). The CDR3 has 15 residues. The DNA of the CDR3 is TGTGCCAGCAGCTTGTACGGGAATCCCTATTCACCCCTCCACTTT. Translating it yields CASSLYGNPYSPLHF. The full variable domain, rest sourced from reference TRBV5-4 and TRBJ1-6, is ETGVTQSPTHLIKTRGQQVTLRCSSQSGHNTVSWYQQALGQGPQFIFQYYREEENGRGNFPPRFSGLQFPNYSSELNVNALELDDSALYLCASSLYGNPYSPLHFGNGTRLTVT.

The chain couples TRBV30 to TRBJ1-1; a weak D match, TRBD1 (6 bases). V gave up 1 base and J gave up 5 bases, with 17 bases separating them. There are 15 residues in the CDR3. In germline, CDR1 is GTSNPN, CDR2 SVGIG (reference sequence). CDR3 sequence reads: CAWSGGGAGETEAFF. Written as DNA, the CDR3 is TGTGCCTGGAGTGGGGGGGGCGCCGGAGAAACTGAAGCTTTCTTT.

The rearrangement links TRBV7-6 to TRBJ1-1, with D possibly TRBD1 on 5 matching bases. The length of the CDR3 is 16 residues. In germline, CDR1 is SGHVS, CDR2 FNYEAQ. Trimming stripped 1 base from V and 5 bases from J, with 17 bases between. CDR3 region: CASSLGVDGAGTEAFF. The CDR3 nucleotides read TGTGCCAGCAGCTTAGGGGTGGACGGGGCAGGGACTGAAGCTTTCTTT.